Given below is one T cell receptor beta chain in context. This specimen belongs to a study of blood T cell repertoires in COVID-19. Cohorts were assigned according to the clinical history that participants reported. Authors' processing steps: The assay estimated nucleated cells by amplifying reference gene primers. The protocol was immunoSEQ multiplex PCR, while the TCRdb copy is restricted to in-frame clones and leaves out a portion. V and J calls and clone size are those listed in that table; D and trimming were worked out from the DNA. The sample lists approximately 200,000 clones, over 80% occurring once. Germline CDR1 SQVTM, CDR2 ANQGSEA. This CDR3 has 15 residues. The V and J ends lost 6 bases and 2 bases, in that order; junction bases with no gene match: 6.

The sequence derives from a young man who had recovered from COVID-19. The V call is TRBV29-1, the J call TRBJ2-1; TRBD2 aligns across 11 bases. Sequences were obtained from PBMCs or T cells enriched from blood (not recorded which). CDR3 coding DNA: TGCAGCGTAAGCGCACTAGCGGGAGCCTACAATGAGCAGTTCTTC. Translation gives CSVSALAGAYNEQFF.